These T cell receptor beta chains were read from a single sample in a study of T cells in Graves' hyperthyroidism and ophthalmopathy. MiXCR, applied by TCRdb to the multiplex PCR reads, yields one record per CDR3 protein. The sample lists hundreds of thousands of distinct CDR3 sequences, 14% seen once, with around 9.6% in the top ten. The source material was blood. Receptor source: a woman in her late teens or twenties with Graves' hyperthyroidism. Each CDR3 is given with its conserved first and last residue. D genes are given only for firm matches. A row's size may be missing; if present it is once, few, many or a size class.

V	J	D	size	DNA	CDR3
TRBV20-1	TRBJ2-7	NA	NA	TGCAGTGCTAGAGGGGTAGACTACGAGCAGTACTTC	CSARGVDYEQYF
TRBV7-2	TRBJ2-3	TRBD2	many	TGTGCCAGCAGCTTATCGGGACTAGACACAGATACGCAGTATTTT	CASSLSGLDTDTQYF
TRBV27	TRBJ1-5	NA	many	TGTGCCAGCAGTTTCCCCGGTCAGCCCCAGCATTTT	CASSFPGQPQHF
TRBV20-1	TRBJ1-6	NA	NA	TGCAGTGCTAGATCGGCGGTTAGCTCCTATAATTCACCCCTCCACTTT	CSARSAVSSYNSPLHF
TRBV28	TRBJ2-3	TRBD1	many	TGTGCCAGCATTACAGGGGGGAGAAGAAGCACAGATACGCAGTATTTT	CASITGGRRSTDTQYF
TRBV4-2	TRBJ2-7	TRBD2	many	TGTGCCAGCAGCCAATCGACTAGCGGGAGGAGTGAGCAGTACTTC	CASSQSTSGRSEQYF
TRBV7-9	TRBJ2-1	NA	few	TGTGCCAGCGGCCCGCCGCAGTTCTTC	CASGPPQFF
TRBV18	TRBJ2-1	TRBD2	many	TGTGCCAGCTCACCACCAGGACTAGCCCCATATGAGCAGTTCTTC	CASSPPGLAPYEQFF
TRBV24-1	TRBJ2-1	TRBD2	many	TGTGCCACCATGGGGGGGAATGAGCAGTTCTTC	CATMGGNEQFF
TRBV9	TRBJ2-5	NA	NA	TGTGCCAGCAGCGTAGTCGCGGGAAGACAAGAGACCCAGTACTTC	CASSVVAGRQETQYF
TRBV2	TRBJ2-5	NA	NA	TGTGCCAGCAGGGAGGGTACGGCGGAGACCCAGTACTTC	CASREGTAETQYF
TRBV9	TRBJ2-5	NA	many	TGTGCCAGCAGCACGAGGGACATACAAGAGACCCAGTACTTC	CASSTRDIQETQYF
TRBV6-1	TRBJ2-3	TRBD2	many	TGTGCCAGCAGTTTTCGTTCGAGCGGGAGGGCCGATTCGACAGATACGCAGTATTTT	CASSFRSSGRADSTDTQYF
TRBV6-1	TRBJ2-1	NA	NA	TGTGCCAGCAGTCAGCATACATCAGCCCACAATGAGCAGTTCTTC	CASSQHTSAHNEQFF
TRBV7-8	TRBJ1-5	NA	many	TGTGCCAGCAGCGCGACCAATCAGCCCCAGCATTTT	CASSATNQPQHF
TRBV18	TRBJ2-3	NA	few	TGTGCCAGCTCACCAAAGAGCCTTGGTACGCAGTATTTT	CASSPKSLGTQYF
TRBV29-1	TRBJ2-7	NA	few	TGCAGCGTTGTTGGGACGTCCTCCTACGAGCAGTACTTC	CSVVGTSSYEQYF
TRBV20-1	TRBJ2-1	NA	many	TGCAGTGCTAGAGATTCCTGGAGGGCCAAGTCCTACAATGAGCAGTTCTTC	CSARDSWRAKSYNEQFF
TRBV20-1	TRBJ2-5	NA	NA	TGCAGTGCTAGAGATCTCCGCCGGTACCAAGAGACCCAGTACTTC	CSARDLRRYQETQYF
TRBV12-3/TRBV12-4	TRBJ1-1	NA	many	TGTGCCAGCAGTAACAGGGTGGACACTGAAGCTTTCTTT	CASSNRVDTEAFF
TRBV28	TRBJ2-1	TRBD2	many	TGTGGGATAAGTGCGCAGACTAGCGGGACCGATGAGCAGTTCTTC	CGISAQTSGTDEQFF
TRBV6-8	TRBJ1-5	NA	many	TGTGCCAGCACCAACGCCGTAGCCTGGGGATTCAGCAATCAGCCCCAGCATTTT	CASTNAVAWGFSNQPQHF
TRBV11-2	TRBJ2-7	NA	many	TGTGCCAGCAGCCACCTGGGTCCCTACGAGCAGTACTTC	CASSHLGPYEQYF
TRBV4-1	TRBJ2-7	NA	many	TGCGCCAGCAGCCATGGGGGCGAGTGGGAGCAGTACTTC	CASSHGGEWEQYF
TRBV6-1	TRBJ1-2	NA	many	TGTGCCAGCAGCCCCGGACGGGAGATTAACTATGGCTACACCTTC	CASSPGREINYGYTF
TRBV30	TRBJ2-3	NA	many	TGTGCCTGGAGTACACCCCCGACTAGAGACACAGATACGCAGTATTTT	CAWSTPPTRDTDTQYF
TRBV5-6	TRBJ2-5	NA	few	TGTGCCAGCAGCATGGGGACCTCCCAAGAGACCCAGTACTTC	CASSMGTSQETQYF
TRBV6-1	TRBJ2-2	TRBD2	many	TGTGCCAGCAAACTAGCGGGAGGCGTCAACGGGGAGCTGTTTTTT	CASKLAGGVNGELFF
TRBV28	TRBJ1-2	TRBD1	NA	TGTGCCAGCAGTTGGACAGGGGGCTCCAACTATGGCTACACCTTC	CASSWTGGSNYGYTF
TRBV6-2/TRBV6-3	TRBJ1-5	NA	many	TGTGCCAGCAGTTACCCCCTCGACAGTTTCGGCAATCAGCCCCAGCATTTT	CASSYPLDSFGNQPQHF
TRBV7-9	TRBJ2-1	TRBD2	NA	TGTGCCAGCAGCTTCCCAGCGGGAACGGAGGAGTTCTTC	CASSFPAGTEEFF
TRBV9	TRBJ2-7	NA	few	TGTGCCAGCAGCCTACTTGATACAGGGCCTAGTCAGTACGAGCAGTACTTC	CASSLLDTGPSQYEQYF
TRBV6-2/TRBV6-3	TRBJ2-1	TRBD2	many	TGTGCCAGCAGTTCCGGGACTAGCAGAAAGTACAATGAGCAGTTCTTC	CASSSGTSRKYNEQFF
TRBV6-6	TRBJ1-1	NA	many	TGTGCCAGCAGTTACTCTGGCGGGGACGGACGCTATGAAGCTTTCTTT	CASSYSGGDGRYEAFF
TRBV25-1	TRBJ2-3	TRBD2	few	TGTGCCAGCAGTGAATTGACTAGCGGGAGCACAGATACGCAGTATTTT	CASSELTSGSTDTQYF
TRBV3-1	TRBJ1-1	NA	many	TGTGCCAGCAGCCCGATGCAGGGTCGGACTGAAGCTTTCTTT	CASSPMQGRTEAFF
TRBV24-1	TRBJ2-1	TRBD1	NA	TGTGCCACCAGTGATTGGCCCGGGACAGGGGGCATAAATGAGCAGTTCTTC	CATSDWPGTGGINEQFF
TRBV12-3/TRBV12-4	TRBJ1-2	NA	many	TGTGCCAGCAGTTACCGACAGGAATTTGTCTATGGCTACACCTTC	CASSYRQEFVYGYTF
TRBV28	TRBJ2-7	NA	many	TGTGCCAGCAGCGGGGCAGGGGAAGAATACGAGCAGTACTTC	CASSGAGEEYEQYF
TRBV6-5	TRBJ2-5	NA	NA	TGTGCCAGCAGTACTCCGGAGATACCACAAGAGACCCAGTACTTC	CASSTPEIPQETQYF
TRBV7-9	TRBJ2-1	TRBD2	many	TGTGCCAGCAGCTCCCCAGTGACTAGCGGGAGGGCCTCGAATGAGCAGTTCTTC	CASSSPVTSGRASNEQFF
TRBV5-6	TRBJ2-1	TRBD2	NA	TGTGCCAGCAGCTTCGGACTAGCGGGTTTTAGTCTAGATGAGCAGTTCTTC	CASSFGLAGFSLDEQFF
TRBV5-6	TRBJ2-3	NA	few	TGTGCCAGCAGCTTGATCACGAGGGGGGGGCAGTATTTT	CASSLITRGGQYF
TRBV13	TRBJ2-1	NA	many	TGTGCCAGCAGGTCGGGGGCCGGGTATGAGCAGTTCTTC	CASRSGAGYEQFF
TRBV20-1	TRBJ2-5	NA	many	TGCAGAGACCTAGGAGGGATCGATCAAGAGACCCAGTACTTC	CRDLGGIDQETQYF
TRBV25-1	TRBJ2-7	TRBD1	NA	TGTGCCAGCAGCGGCGGGCTACTGACAGGGGACGAGCAGTACTTC	CASSGGLLTGDEQYF
TRBV20-1	TRBJ2-7	NA	few	TGCAGTGCTAGAGATTGGGCTGAGGGCACGGGCGAGCAGTACTTC	CSARDWAEGTGEQYF
TRBV6-1	TRBJ1-1	TRBD1	many	TGTGCCAGCGGGACAGGGAGGCCTTACACTGAAGCTTTCTTT	CASGTGRPYTEAFF
TRBV3-1	TRBJ2-1	TRBD2	NA	TGTGCCAGCAGCCGAACTAGCGGGAGCGGTCGGTATGAGCAGTTCTTC	CASSRTSGSGRYEQFF
TRBV9	TRBJ2-5	NA	NA	TGTGCCAGCAGCGTAGGGGGGGTGACCACCCAAGAGACCCAGTACTTC	CASSVGGVTTQETQYF